This TCR beta chain was recovered during a study of cytomegalovirus exposure and HLA in healthy donors. Study-level background: The 120 or so validation repertoires, a later analysis reported, used the same platform as the 600 to 700 first-cohort repertoires.

The assay was immunoSEQ multiplex PCR, and TCRdb's table has in-frame clones only and misses some. The sample has 150,000 to 200,000 clones, approximately 82% seen once. The study's findings and limits: The authors confirmed in vitro that three CMV-associated chains were specific for CMV antigens. Cytomegalovirus association was assigned to more than 150 TCR beta chains.

Comment on this clone: Its target is not known.

The CDR3 contains 13 residues. With 6 bases removed from V and 3 bases from J, the gap between germline ends came to 12 bases. Looked up from germline, CDR1 is SNHLY and CDR2 is FYNNEI. This TCR came from a woman aged 30 to 39 in good health and CMV-seropositive. The genes are TRBV2 and TRBJ2-7; a weak D match, TRBD1 (5 bases). Sequencing used PBMCs. CDR3 amino acids: CASSRQSLYEQYF. Written as DNA, the CDR3 is TGTGCCAGCAGCCGACAGAGTCTCTACGAGCAGTACTTC.